The sequence of this TCR beta chain was determined in a study of CD8 T cells in ankylosing spondylitis. This CDR3 spans 14 amino acids. V gave up 1 base and J gave up 4 bases, with 7 bases separating them. The authors made TCR beta libraries by quantitative 5'-RACE with molecular barcodes. TCRdb re-derived calls from the 5' RACE reads in MiXCR, one entry per CDR3 protein. The data contain 250,000 to 400,000 distinct CDR3 sequences, more than 9% of them singletons. For this clonotype: Its target is unknown.

Study findings and constraints: Prior work had noted some motif variants in reactive arthritis blood and synovial fluid. Disease-linked clones were reportedly significantly enriched in matched ankylosing spondylitis synovial fluid.

The origin of this receptor is a female donor with ankylosing spondylitis or in good health (not recorded which). Sequencing was done on a sample of blood, either unsorted or a sorted T cell fraction (not recorded which). The gene calls are TRBV12-3 or TRBV12-4 and TRBJ2-2; D not resolved. CDR3 region: CASSLGARTGELFF. CDR3 nucleotide sequence: TGTGCCAGCAGTTTAGGGGCCCGCACCGGGGAGCTGTTTTTT.